Presented here are 30 T cell receptor beta chains from one specimen sequenced in a study of early T cells in non-severe SARS-CoV-2 infection. From the 5' RACE reads, TCRdb called clonotypes with MiXCR, one entry per CDR3 protein. The sample lists about 110,000 distinct CDR3 sequences; roughly 10% were seen once. The sample was whole blood. These TCRs come from an adult who was a healthcare worker with PCR-confirmed SARS-CoV-2 infection or an uninfected control (not recorded which).

This clonotype was recorded a few times. The chain recombines TRBV5-5 with TRBJ2-1, with D perhaps matching TRBD1 (5 bases). The CDR3 spans 17 residues. V was cut by 6 bases and J by 5 bases, with 24 bases left in between. Germline V gene data show CDR1 as SGHKS and CDR2 as YYEKEE (reference sequence). DNA of the CDR3: TGTGCCAGCATCCGAACTTGGGGTCAGGGTTATGACAATGAGCAGTTCTTC. As protein: CASIRTWGQGYDNEQFF.

In this sample, this clonotype turned up a few times. The J gene is TRBJ2-7, the V gene TRBV12-3 or TRBV12-4; D perhaps matches TRBD1 (6 bases). The CDR3 spans 14 residues. The V and J ends lost 6 bases and 3 bases respectively, with 15 bases between them. CDR3 sequence: CASSNRDIDYEQYF. The CDR3 DNA reads TGTGCCAGCAGCAACCGGGACATCGACTACGAGCAGTACTTC.

At least ten counts were recorded for this clonotype. This rearrangement joins TRBV12-3 or TRBV12-4 to TRBJ2-5; D is unclear. The V end was cut by 5 bases, the J end by 4 bases, with 8 bases between. There are 12 residues in the CDR3. As DNA, the CDR3 is TGTGCCAGCAGTCCTATCGGAGAGACCCAGTACTTC. This sequence encodes CASSPIGETQYF.

The sample holds many counts of this clonotype. The chain is built from TRBV4-1 and TRBJ2-1; 7 bases align to TRBD2. The CDR3 consists of 15 residues. Germline V gives CDR1 MGHRA, CDR2 YSYEKL. Unmatched junction bases numbered 7, after V lost 2 bases and J lost 6 bases. The CDR3 spells CASSQSSGGLNEQFF. DNA of the CDR3: TGCGCCAGCAGCCAAAGTTCGGGGGGACTCAATGAGCAGTTCTTC.

V usage is TRBV6-2 or TRBV6-3 and J usage is TRBJ2-1; 7 nucleotides match TRBD2. The CDR3 has 16 amino acids. In germline, CDR1 is MNHEY, CDR2 SVGEGT. The V gene end was trimmed by 5 bases and the J gene end by 6 bases; junction bases not matched to a gene: 13. The CDR3: CASSTRSSGIVNEQFF. The DNA of the CDR3 is TGTGCCAGCAGTACCAGGTCCAGCGGGATCGTCAATGAGCAGTTCTTC.

V usage is TRBV20-1 and J usage is TRBJ2-4; the D gene could be TRBD1 or TRBD2 (5 bases each). The CDR3 consists of 15 residues. The germline V gene encodes CDR1 DFQATT and CDR2 SNEGSKA (reference sequence). V was pared by 5 bases and J by 4 bases, with 18 bases between. In nucleotides, the CDR3 is TGCAGTGCTCGGGCCGGGGCAGAGCAGAAAAACATTCAGTACTTC. Translated, it gives CSARAGAEQKNIQYF.

Ten or more counts support this clonotype. The J gene is TRBJ1-5, the V gene TRBV7-2; D call uncertain. This CDR3 region has 13 residues. Germline loops: CDR1 SGHTA, CDR2 FQGNSA. Trimming removed 0 bases from V and 7 bases from J, with 7 bases in between. CDR3 sequence (DNA): TGTGCCAGCAGCTTAGCGCTCGGACAGCCCCAGCATTTT. This translates into CASSLALGQPQHF.

This clonotype was counted at least ten times. J is TRBJ2-1 and V is TRBV20-1, with 7 bases fitting TRBD1. Trimming at V came to 2 bases and at J to 5 bases, leaving 12 bases not matched to a gene. CDR1 and CDR2 from the germline V gene are DFQATT and SNEGSKA (reference sequence). This CDR3 has 16 amino acids. The CDR3 DNA is TGCAGTGCTAGACCTCACGACAGGGCCCGAAACAATGAGCAGTTCTTC. Its translation: CSARPHDRARNNEQFF.

This clonotype occurred a few times. The chain combines TRBV6-1 with TRBJ2-3; weak D call: TRBD2 (5 bases). The V end was cut by 4 bases, the J end by 0 bases, with 14 bases between. The CDR3 runs 16 residues. Germline V lookup: CDR1 MNHNS, CDR2 SASEGT. This chain's CDR3 is CASSARGARSTDTQYF. CDR3 sequence (DNA): TGTGCCAGCAGTGCCCGGGGAGCGCGAAGCACAGATACGCAGTATTTT.

This clonotype was recorded a few times. V and J are TRBV10-1 and TRBJ2-1; 7 positions match TRBD2. The junction had 10 bases not matched to a gene; V was cut back by 3 bases and J by 8 bases. Germline V gene sequence: CDR1 WNHNN, CDR2 SYGVQD (reference sequence). CDR3 size: 15 residues. CDR3 DNA: TGCGCCAGCAGTGATGGCGGGAGACACCGGGATGAGCAGTTCTTC. It specifies CASSDGGRHRDEQFF.

This clonotype was detected a few times. This sequence joins TRBV7-9 and TRBJ2-3; D is unresolved. The V and J ends lost 4 bases and 3 bases respectively, with 5 bases between them. Per germline, CDR1 SEHNR and CDR2 FQNEAQ (reference sequence). The CDR3 sequence is 12 residues long. The DNA of the CDR3 is TGTGCCAGCAGCTCCCAGACAGATACGCAGTATTTT. It yields the protein CASSSQTDTQYF.

This clonotype was seen a handful of times. This chain links TRBV19 with TRBJ2-5, with D unclear. Germline V gene lookup returns CDR1 LNHDA and CDR2 SQIVND (reference sequence). V lost 7 bases to trimming and J lost 4 bases, with 16 bases between them. CDR3 length: 14 residues. The CDR3 sequence: CASTPDPYGETQYF. The CDR3 nucleotides read TGTGCCAGTACCCCTGACCCGTATGGAGAGACCCAGTACTTC.

This clonotype turned up a few times. This chain joins TRBV6-5 and TRBJ1-6, with D perhaps matching TRBD1 (5 bases). Germline CDR1 and CDR2: MNHEY and SVGAGI. The CDR3 contains 13 residues. The V gene lost 6 bases and the J gene lost 10 bases, with 13 bases spanning the gap. CDR3 protein: CASSGQRRSPLHF. The CDR3 region has the DNA TGTGCCAGCAGCGGACAAAGAAGGTCACCCCTCCACTTT.

The chain uses TRBV9 and TRBJ2-1; 13 bases line up with TRBD2. V was clipped by 0 bases and J by 7 bases; unmatched bases: 4. CDR1 is SGDLS, CDR2 YYNGEE, per germline. This CDR3 contains 16 residues. CDR3 in amino acids: CASSVGTSGSWNEQFF. Written as DNA, the CDR3 is TGTGCCAGCAGCGTAGGGACTAGCGGGAGCTGGAATGAGCAGTTCTTC.

V and J are TRBV7-6 and TRBJ2-3; tentative D call: TRBD2 (5 bases). CDR1 is SGHVS and CDR2 is FNYEAQ in the germline V gene. The CDR3 covers 16 residues. The V gene lost 4 bases and the J gene lost 0 bases, with 14 bases spanning the gap. CDR3 sequence: CASSSKGGSSTDTQYF. The CDR3 region has the DNA TGTGCCAGCAGCTCAAAGGGCGGGTCTAGCACAGATACGCAGTATTTT.

This clonotype showed up many times. The chain has TRBV11-2 and TRBJ2-2; D unclear. Per germline, CDR1 SGHAT and CDR2 FQNNGV. The CDR3 totals 14 residues. Trimming shortened V by 1 base and J by 3 bases, and 6 bases separated the two germline ends. The CDR3 loop reads CASSLVRDTGELFF. The CDR3 bases are TGTGCCAGCAGCTTAGTCCGGGACACCGGGGAGCTGTTTTTT.

The J gene is TRBJ2-7, the V gene TRBV19, with TRBD1 matching 8 bases. Germline CDR1 reads LNHDA; CDR2 reads SQIVND (reference sequence). CDR3 length equals 13 residues. The V segment lost 10 bases and the J segment 2 bases; nucleotides outside the gene matches: 7. The CDR3 DNA is TGTGCCACCGGGGACAGGACGACCTACGAGCAGTACTTC. Its protein is CATGDRTTYEQYF. The full variable domain, with the rest looked up from reference TRBV19 and TRBJ2-7, is DGGITQSPKYLFRKEGQNVTLSCEQNLNHDAMYWYRQDPGQGLRLIYYSQIVNDFQKGDIAEGYSVSREKKESFPLTVTSAQKNPTAFYLCATGDRTTYEQYFGPGTRLTVT.

This clonotype was picked up many times. The rearrangement joins TRBV13 to TRBJ2-7; 10 bases line up with TRBD2. Germline trimming cut 5 bases from V and 7 bases from J; bases unmatched to any gene: 5. Germline V CDR1 and CDR2: PRHDT, FYEKMQ (reference sequence). The CDR3 totals 13 residues. The CDR3 coding sequence is TGTGCCAGCAGCGTATTACTAGCGGGGGAGCAGTACTTC. Translated, it gives CASSVLLAGEQYF.

This clonotype has just a few counts. As DNA, the CDR3 is TGCGCCAGCAGCTCCGGGACTAGCCGTGCCTACGAGCAGTACTTC. Translating it yields CASSSGTSRAYEQYF. The V call is TRBV5-1, the J call TRBJ2-7, with TRBD2 identical over 9 bases. J gave up 2 bases and V 3 bases, and 6 bases lay outside the gene matches. In germline, CDR1 is SGHRS, CDR2 YFSETQ. The CDR3 extends over 15 amino acids.

This clonotype was seen many times. The rearrangement joins TRBV29-1 to TRBJ1-1; no firm D call. Germline V lookup: CDR1 SQVTM, CDR2 ANQGSEA. The CDR3 loop spans 13 amino acids. The germline V and J ends were trimmed by 2 bases and 3 bases, with 10 bases remaining between them. In nucleotides, the CDR3 is TGCAGCGTTGAAACCCAGTTGGACACTGAAGCTTTCTTT. It encodes CSVETQLDTEAFF.

This clonotype turned up a few times. The rearrangement links TRBV11-2 to TRBJ1-3, with D unclear. CDR1 is SGHAT, CDR2 FQNNGV, per germline. The CDR3 is 13 residues long. Trimming removed 4 bases at V and 8 bases at J, with 12 bases between. The CDR3 DNA is TGTGCCAGCAGCTACGGGCCGAGACACACCATATATTTT. Translating it yields CASSYGPRHTIYF.

The chain has TRBV3-1 and TRBJ2-1; 10 nucleotides line up with TRBD2. J lost 8 bases, V lost 2 bases, and 3 bases had no gene match. This CDR3 has 14 residues. Germline V gene lookup returns CDR1 LGHDT and CDR2 YNNKEL (reference sequence). The CDR3 protein is CASSQLAGEDEQFF. The CDR3 DNA follows: TGTGCCAGCAGCCAACTAGCGGGAGAGGATGAGCAGTTCTTC.

V is TRBV5-1 and J is TRBJ1-3; D gene unclear. This CDR3 is 17 amino acids long. The V gene lost 4 bases and the J gene lost 0 bases, with 17 bases spanning the gap. Germline CDR1 is SGHRS and CDR2 is YFSETQ. The CDR3 bases are TGCGCCAGCAGCGGAGGACCAACCACTAGCTCTGGAAACACCATATATTTT. The encoded protein is CASSGGPTTSSGNTIYF. Drawing the rest from reference TRBV5-1 and TRBJ1-3, the complete variable domain is KAGVTQTPRYLIKTRGQQVTLSCSPISGHRSVSWYQQTPGQGLQFLFEYFSETQRNKGNFPGRFSGRQFSNSRSEMNVSTLELGDSALYLCASSGGPTTSSGNTIYFGEGSWLTVV.

This clonotype was counted many times. The chain has TRBV11-2 and TRBJ2-1; D may be TRBD2 (5 bases). V was pared by 5 bases and J by 10 bases, with 12 bases between. The germline V gene encodes CDR1 SGHAT and CDR2 FQNNGV. The CDR3 loop spans 12 amino acids. CDR3 in amino acids: CASSESGIEQFF. The DNA of the CDR3 is TGTGCCAGCAGCGAAAGCGGCATCGAGCAGTTCTTC.

This clonotype was detected only a few times. The gene calls are TRBV10-3 and TRBJ2-1; D may be TRBD2 (5 bases). Trimming stripped 6 bases from V and 8 bases from J, with 8 bases between. This CDR3 has 11 residues. From germline, CDR1 is ENHRY and CDR2 SYGVKD. CDR3 coding DNA: TGTGCCATCAGATCGGGATATGAGCAGTTCTTC. Protein sequence: CAIRSGYEQFF.

The genes are TRBV9 and TRBJ1-3, with D unresolved. Germline V gene lookup returns CDR1 SGDLS and CDR2 YYNGEE. V lost 3 bases to trimming and J lost 0 bases, with 10 bases between them. This CDR3 has 15 amino acids. The CDR3 protein is CASSAGSSSGNTIYF. For the CDR3, the DNA is TGTGCCAGCAGCGCCGGCTCCAGCTCTGGAAACACCATATATTTT.

The chain employs TRBV20-1 and TRBJ2-5; 11 bases align to TRBD2. The CDR3 covers 14 residues. Germline trimming cut 5 bases from V and 3 bases from J; bases unmatched to any gene: 5. Germline V gene sequence: CDR1 DFQATT, CDR2 SNEGSKA (reference sequence). CDR3 protein: CSAVGGLAEETQYF. CDR3 coding DNA: TGCAGTGCTGTAGGGGGACTAGCGGAAGAGACCCAGTACTTC.

Comments on this clonotype: Since a much larger clone is just one base distant, this may be a read error. This rearrangement joins TRBV12-3 or TRBV12-4 to TRBJ2-4; D is possibly TRBD2 (6 bases). The CDR3 spans 16 residues. The CDR3 nucleotides are TGTGCCAGCAGCCCGGGACGGACTATAGCCAAAATCATTCAGTACTTC. This sequence encodes CASSPGRTIAKIIQYF.

This clonotype occurred many times. The rearrangement joins TRBV6-4 to TRBJ1-2, with 11 bases fitting TRBD1. This CDR3 is 14 amino acids long. Germline V lookup: CDR1 MRHNA, CDR2 SNTAGT. After removal of 4 bases from V and 8 bases from J, the junction contained 6 bases not matched to a gene. The CDR3 DNA reads TGTGCCAGCAGTGTCGGGACAGGGGGAGGAGGCTACACCTTC. Its translation: CASSVGTGGGGYTF.

V usage is TRBV5-4 and J usage is TRBJ2-2; 7 nucleotides match TRBD2. Trimming cost V 5 bases and J 3 bases; bases outside gene matches: 7. The CDR3 runs 15 residues. Germline values: CDR1 SGHNT, CDR2 YYREEE (reference sequence). The DNA of the CDR3 is TGTGCCAGCAGTTTCCCCAGCGGGGACACCGGGGAGCTGTTTTTT. Amino acids: CASSFPSGDTGELFF.